One and the same sample provided the 7 T cell receptor beta chains below, sequenced in a study of blood T cell repertoires in COVID-19. Using immunoSEQ multiplex PCR, the repertoire was profiled, and TCRdb retains in-frame clones only, with some absent. The data contain approximately 94,000 clones, roughly 80% of them singletons. The sequenced sample consisted of peripheral blood. These receptors were taken from a human donor in a cohort sampled during active COVID-19.

The gene calls are TRBV5-1 and TRBJ2-3; the D gene is possibly TRBD1 (5 bases). The germline V gene has CDR1 SGHRS and CDR2 YFSETQ. V was shortened by 1 base and J by 1 base, with 10 bases between the two germline ends. The CDR3 runs 15 residues. The CDR3 sequence is CASSLKVRGTDTQYF. CDR3 DNA: TGCGCCAGCAGCTTGAAGGTCAGGGGCACAGATACGCAGTATTTT.

V is TRBV7-6 and J is TRBJ2-7; D gene ambiguous. Germline assignment: CDR1 SGHVS and CDR2 FNYEAQ. CDR3 size: 13 residues. Trimming took 0 bases from V and 6 from J, leaving 9 bases between them. The CDR3 DNA reads as TGTGCCAGCAGCTTAGCGAAGTCCGGCGAGCAGTACTTC. It is translated as CASSLAKSGEQYF.

The V gene is TRBV6-5, the J gene TRBJ1-6; TRBD1 aligns across 8 bases. With 0 bases clipped from V and 3 bases from J, the junction kept 1 base outside the gene matches. Germline CDR1 reads MNHEY; CDR2 reads SVGAGI. The CDR3 consists of 16 residues. The CDR3 nucleotides read TGTGCCAGCAGTTACTCGGGACAGGTCTATAATTCACCCCTCCACTTT. As protein: CASSYSGQVYNSPLHF.

V is TRBV18 and J is TRBJ2-1; tentative D call: TRBD2 (5 bases). The V gene's germline CDR1 is KGHSH and CDR2 LQKENI. The CDR3 consists of 14 residues. Trimming cost V 1 base and J 8 bases, with 12 bases left between them. CDR3 amino acids: CASSPQEAGHEQFF. The CDR3 DNA reads as TGTGCCAGCTCACCACAGGAGGCAGGCCATGAGCAGTTCTTC.

The count of this clone is one. The chain recombines TRBV28 with TRBJ2-5; possible D gene TRBD1, 6 bases. The CDR3 has 13 residues. Germline lookup yields CDR1 MDHEN and CDR2 SYDVKM. The V and J ends lost 9 bases and 5 bases respectively, with 16 bases between them. Here the CDR3 DNA reads TGTGCCAGTAACAGGGACCTGGGCGAGACCCAGTACTTC. Its protein is CASNRDLGETQYF.

This clone was detected a few times. This sequence joins TRBV28 and TRBJ1-1, with a tentative D call TRBD1 (5 bases). Germline V CDR1 and CDR2: MDHEN, SYDVKM. Trimming pared 6 bases from V and 1 base from J, leaving 15 bases between. The CDR3 totals 15 residues. DNA of the CDR3: TGTGCCAGCAGCCTCGCCGACGGGGGGAACACTGAAGCTTTCTTT. Protein sequence: CASSLADGGNTEAFF.

This chain connects TRBV11-1 to TRBJ1-1; 7 bases line up with TRBD1. CDR1 is SGHAT and CDR2 is FQDESV in the germline V gene (reference sequence). The ends lost 2 bases at V and 4 bases at J; junction bases unmatched: 7. The CDR3 is 15 amino acids. The CDR3 loop is CASSLMGRGATEAFF. CDR3 nucleotides: TGTGCCAGCAGCTTAATGGGCAGGGGGGCCACTGAAGCTTTCTTT.